This T cell receptor (beta chain) was identified during a study of control samples from healthy donors and cancer patients. The data were produced by immunoSEQ multiplex PCR, yet TCRdb's version contains in-frame clones alone and is incomplete. Among some 150,000 clones, 75% to 95% were seen once, and the ten largest hold about 3%. Germline V gene sequence: CDR1 LNHDA, CDR2 SQIVND (reference sequence). The CDR3 spans 13 residues. The trim removed 4 bases at V and 5 bases at J, leaving 4 bases unmatched. This receptor was identified in a man in his thirties or forties in good health. The V and J genes are TRBV19 and TRBJ1-2; TRBD1 agrees at 7 bases. Specimen: blood. The CDR3 region is CASSKGQAYGYTF. In DNA, the CDR3 is TGTGCCAGTAGTAAAGGACAGGCTTATGGCTACACCTTC. Supplemented by reference TRBV19 and TRBJ1-2, the full variable domain reads DGGITQSPKYLFRKEGQNVTLSCEQNLNHDAMYWYRQDPGQGLRLIYYSQIVNDFQKGDIAEGYSVSREKKESFPLTVTSAQKNPTAFYLCASSKGQAYGYTFGSGTRLTVV.